Listed below are T cell receptor beta chains from one sample, sequenced in a study of T cell clones after liver transplantation. The protocol was immunoSEQ multiplex PCR, while the TCRdb copy is restricted to in-frame clones and leaves out a portion. The table has about 51,000 clones, roughly nine tenths seen once. The sample in question was CD8+ T cells from blood, obtained 12 months after liver transplant. These TCRs come from a human patient who received a liver transplant. The T cells may come from the graft donor. The CDR3 runs from the conserved cysteine through the conserved F or W. The order of the fields is D gene, clone size, J gene, V gene, CDR3 protein, CDR3 DNA. The D gene is left open where the match is weak. The listing skips clone size in some rows; elsewhere it reads once, few, many or a size class.

D gene: .; clone size: once; J gene: TRBJ1-5; V gene: TRBV7-8; CDR3 protein: CASSSRKLWDSNQPQHF; CDR3 DNA: TGTGCCAGCAGCTCAAGAAAGTTATGGGACAGCAATCAGCCCCAGCATTTT
D gene: TRBD2; clone size: few; J gene: TRBJ2-7; V gene: TRBV27; CDR3 protein: CASNPTGTSYEQYF; CDR3 DNA: TGTGCCAGCAATCCCACCGGGACTAGCTACGAGCAGTACTTC
D gene: .; clone size: .; J gene: TRBJ1-3; V gene: TRBV18; CDR3 protein: CASSPPGTTFSGNTIYF; CDR3 DNA: TGTGCCAGCTCACCACCTGGGACAACCTTTTCTGGAAACACCATATATTTT
D gene: .; clone size: once; J gene: TRBJ2-2; V gene: TRBV28; CDR3 protein: CASSSPWIRDTGELFF; CDR3 DNA: TGTGCCAGCAGTTCCCCATGGATTAGGGACACCGGGGAGCTGTTTTTT
D gene: TRBD2; clone size: once; J gene: TRBJ2-7; V gene: TRBV19; CDR3 protein: CASSGLAGGGQYF; CDR3 DNA: TGTGCCAGTAGTGGACTAGCGGGAGGAGGCCAGTACTTC
D gene: TRBD2; clone size: few; J gene: TRBJ2-7; V gene: TRBV7-6; CDR3 protein: CASSQTSAYEQYF; CDR3 DNA: TGTGCCAGCAGTCAGACTAGCGCCTACGAGCAGTACTTC
D gene: TRBD1; clone size: .; J gene: TRBJ1-1; V gene: TRBV29-1; CDR3 protein: CSALDRPNTEAFF; CDR3 DNA: TGCAGCGCCCTGGACAGGCCGAACACTGAAGCTTTCTTT
D gene: .; clone size: .; J gene: TRBJ2-1; V gene: TRBV21-1; CDR3 protein: CASSKGDGTSGIHEQFF; CDR3 DNA: TGTGCCAGCAGCAAGGGGGACGGGACTAGCGGGATCCATGAGCAGTTCTTC
D gene: TRBD2; clone size: .; J gene: TRBJ2-7; V gene: TRBV27; CDR3 protein: CASSSLSGTSSFYEQYF; CDR3 DNA: TGTGCCAGCAGTTCGTTATCAGGGACTAGCTCTTTCTACGAGCAGTACTTC
D gene: .; clone size: .; J gene: TRBJ2-1; V gene: TRBV6-5; CDR3 protein: CASSYGDTAYNEQFF; CDR3 DNA: TGTGCCAGCAGTTACGGGGACACCGCCTACAATGAGCAGTTCTTC
D gene: .; clone size: few; J gene: TRBJ2-7; V gene: TRBV2; CDR3 protein: CASRSYEQYF; CDR3 DNA: TGTGCCAGCAGGTCCTACGAGCAGTACTTC
D gene: .; clone size: few; J gene: TRBJ1-4; V gene: TRBV2; CDR3 protein: CASSEGEGLPTNEKLFF; CDR3 DNA: TGTGCCAGCAGTGAAGGCGAGGGGTTGCCAACTAATGAAAAACTGTTTTTT
D gene: TRBD1; clone size: .; J gene: TRBJ1-2; V gene: TRBV6-6; CDR3 protein: CASSYTTGYGYTF; CDR3 DNA: TGTGCCAGCAGTTACACGACAGGGTACGGCTACACCTTC
D gene: .; clone size: .; J gene: TRBJ2-5; V gene: TRBV5-1; CDR3 protein: CASSLSSPGETQYF; CDR3 DNA: TGCGCCAGCAGCTTGTCATCACCGGGGGAGACCCAGTACTTC
D gene: TRBD1; clone size: .; J gene: TRBJ1-2; V gene: TRBV28; CDR3 protein: CASSLSDRGSDGYTF; CDR3 DNA: TGTGCCAGCAGTTTATCGGACAGGGGATCGGATGGCTACACCTTC
D gene: .; clone size: .; J gene: TRBJ2-2; V gene: TRBV6-4; CDR3 protein: CASSDSTGTGELFF; CDR3 DNA: TGTGCCAGCAGTGACTCTACAGGGACCGGGGAGCTGTTTTTT
D gene: TRBD2; clone size: .; J gene: TRBJ2-1; V gene: TRBV11-3; CDR3 protein: CASSPRASGIYNEQFF; CDR3 DNA: TGTGCCAGCAGCCCCCGGGCTAGCGGGATATACAATGAGCAGTTCTTC
D gene: TRBD1; clone size: .; J gene: TRBJ1-2; V gene: TRBV2; CDR3 protein: CASSEAEWTGGYGYTF; CDR3 DNA: TGTGCCAGCAGTGAAGCGGAATGGACAGGGGGCTATGGCTACACCTTC
D gene: .; clone size: .; J gene: TRBJ2-7; V gene: TRBV28; CDR3 protein: CASSLYEGGYEQYF; CDR3 DNA: TGTGCCAGCAGTTTATATGAGGGGGGGTACGAGCAGTACTTC
D gene: .; clone size: .; J gene: TRBJ1-1; V gene: TRBV30; CDR3 protein: CAWKGGSEAFF; CDR3 DNA: TGTGCCTGGAAGGGGGGCTCTGAAGCTTTCTTT
D gene: .; clone size: .; J gene: TRBJ2-3; V gene: TRBV29-1; CDR3 protein: CSAPFPDTQYF; CDR3 DNA: TGCAGCGCTCCCTTTCCAGATACGCAGTATTTT
D gene: .; clone size: .; J gene: TRBJ1-2; V gene: TRBV6-6; CDR3 protein: CASSYSLGYGYTF; CDR3 DNA: TGTGCCAGCAGTTACTCACTCGGCTATGGCTACACCTTC
D gene: .; clone size: .; J gene: TRBJ1-6; V gene: TRBV5-1; CDR3 protein: CASSLEGRQGGSPLHF; CDR3 DNA: TGCGCCAGCAGCTTGGAAGGCAGGCAGGGTGGTTCACCCCTCCACTTT
D gene: .; clone size: .; J gene: TRBJ2-7; V gene: TRBV5-1; CDR3 protein: CASSLEGRADYHEQYF; CDR3 DNA: TGCGCCAGCAGCTTGGAGGGGCGGGCGGATTATCACGAGCAGTACTTC
D gene: .; clone size: .; J gene: TRBJ1-1; V gene: TRBV19; CDR3 protein: CASTERTRAGTEAFF; CDR3 DNA: TGTGCCAGTACTGAACGCACCCGGGCGGGCACTGAAGCTTTCTTT
D gene: .; clone size: .; J gene: TRBJ2-1; V gene: TRBV2; CDR3 protein: CAMAVSSYNEQFF; CDR3 DNA: TGTGCCATGGCGGTAAGCTCCTACAATGAGCAGTTCTTC
D gene: .; clone size: .; J gene: TRBJ1-4; V gene: TRBV28; CDR3 protein: CASRAGPSRSEKLFF; CDR3 DNA: TGTGCCAGCAGGGCCGGGCCTTCGAGGAGTGAAAAACTGTTTTTT
D gene: .; clone size: .; J gene: TRBJ2-1; V gene: TRBV19; CDR3 protein: CASNWARDNEQFF; CDR3 DNA: TGTGCCAGTAATTGGGCACGGGACAATGAGCAGTTCTTC
D gene: .; clone size: .; J gene: TRBJ2-3; V gene: TRBV27; CDR3 protein: CASSYGPGTDTQYF; CDR3 DNA: TGTGCCAGCAGCTATGGACCCGGGACAGATACGCAGTATTTT
D gene: TRBD1; clone size: .; J gene: TRBJ2-1; V gene: TRBV28; CDR3 protein: CASRQTGGRYNEQFF; CDR3 DNA: TGTGCCAGCAGGCAGACAGGGGGCCGATACAATGAGCAGTTCTTC
D gene: .; clone size: .; J gene: TRBJ1-5; V gene: TRBV19; CDR3 protein: CASSIIGFYQPQHF; CDR3 DNA: TGTGCCAGTAGTATAATCGGGTTTTATCAGCCCCAGCATTTT
D gene: TRBD1; clone size: once; J gene: TRBJ1-2; V gene: TRBV7-9; CDR3 protein: CASSFVYQTGYGYTF; CDR3 DNA: TGTGCCAGCAGCTTCGTCTACCAGACAGGGTATGGCTACACCTTC
D gene: .; clone size: .; J gene: TRBJ2-1; V gene: TRBV19; CDR3 protein: CASSIGSVYNEQFF; CDR3 DNA: TGTGCCAGTAGTATAGGAAGCGTCTACAATGAGCAGTTCTTC
D gene: .; clone size: .; J gene: TRBJ1-1; V gene: TRBV11-3; CDR3 protein: CASSPGGHTEAFF; CDR3 DNA: TGTGCCAGCAGCCCGGGGGGGCACACTGAAGCTTTCTTT
D gene: TRBD1; clone size: .; J gene: TRBJ1-2; V gene: TRBV28; CDR3 protein: CASDRGGGYTF; CDR3 DNA: TGTGCCAGTGACAGGGGTGGTGGCTACACCTTC